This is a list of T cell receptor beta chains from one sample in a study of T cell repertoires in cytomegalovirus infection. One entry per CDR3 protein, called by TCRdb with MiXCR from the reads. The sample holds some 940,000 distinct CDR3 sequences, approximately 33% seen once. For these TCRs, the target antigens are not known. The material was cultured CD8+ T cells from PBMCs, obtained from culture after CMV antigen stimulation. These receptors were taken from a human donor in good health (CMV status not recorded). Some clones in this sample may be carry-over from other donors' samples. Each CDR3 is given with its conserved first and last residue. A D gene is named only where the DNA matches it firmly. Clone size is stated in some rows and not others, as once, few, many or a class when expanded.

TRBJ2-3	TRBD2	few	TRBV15	TGTGCCACCAGCATACGACTAGCACCCCCCACAGATACGCAGTATTTT	CATSIRLAPPTDTQYF
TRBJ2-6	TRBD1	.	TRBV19	TGTGCCAGTAGCCTGGAGGACAGGGAATATGCTCTGGGGGCCAACGTCCTGACTTTC	CASSLEDREYALGANVLTF
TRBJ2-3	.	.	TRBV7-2	TGTTCCAGCAGCTTAAGAGGGGCCACCACAGATACGCAGTATTTT	CSSSLRGATTDTQYF
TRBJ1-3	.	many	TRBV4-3	TGCGCCAGCAGCCAAGATTCCGCTGCAGGAAACACCATATATTTT	CASSQDSAAGNTIYF
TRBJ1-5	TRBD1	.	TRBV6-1	TGTGCCAGCTACTTTCAGGGGGTTAACAATCAGCCCCAGCATTTT	CASYFQGVNNQPQHF
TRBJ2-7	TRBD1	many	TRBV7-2	TGTGCCAGCCCCCGGCGGACAGGGATGAACGAGCAGTACTTC	CASPRRTGMNEQYF
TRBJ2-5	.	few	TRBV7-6	TGTGCCAGCAGCTTAGCGCTACAATCATTACCAGAGACCCAGTACTTC	CASSLALQSLPETQYF
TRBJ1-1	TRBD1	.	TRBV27	TGTGCCAGCAGTTTATCAGGGGGCCCGGAAGCTTTCTTT	CASSLSGGPEAFF
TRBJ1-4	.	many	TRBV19	TGTGCCAGTAGTATTAGGACAGCATCTAATGAAAAACTGTTTTTT	CASSIRTASNEKLFF
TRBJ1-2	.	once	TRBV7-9	TGTGCCAGCAGCTTAGGTGCCAGACCAGAGGGCTACACCTTC	CASSLGARPEGYTF
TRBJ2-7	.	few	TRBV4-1	TGCGCCAGCAGCCACCAAGCCCTAGGAACCTACGAGCAGTACTTC	CASSHQALGTYEQYF
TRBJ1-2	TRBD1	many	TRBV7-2	TGTGCCAGCAGCTTAGGACAGGGAGAATATGGCTACACCTTC	CASSLGQGEYGYTF
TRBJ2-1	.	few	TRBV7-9	TGTGCCAGCAGCTTAGAACAGTCCCCCTACAATGAGCAGTTCTTC	CASSLEQSPYNEQFF
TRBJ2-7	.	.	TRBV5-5	TGTGCCAGCAGCTTGGAGCGGGCCCAATACGAGCAGTACTTC	CASSLERAQYEQYF
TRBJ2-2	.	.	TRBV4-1	TGCGCCAGCAGCCTCCGACAGGAATCTAACACCGGGGAGCTGTTTTTT	CASSLRQESNTGELFF
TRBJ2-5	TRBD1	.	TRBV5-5	TGTGTCAGCAGCACGGGACAGGGTATGGAGACCCAGTACTTC	CVSSTGQGMETQYF
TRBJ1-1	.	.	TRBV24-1	TGTGCCACCGCCCCTGAAGCTTTCTTT	CATAPEAFF
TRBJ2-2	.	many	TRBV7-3	TGTGCCAGCAGCTTAAGTGGGGTGACCGGGGAGCTGTTTTTT	CASSLSGVTGELFF
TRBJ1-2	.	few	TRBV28	TGTGCCAGCAGTTTTCAGGGTCTCGAGGGCTACACCTTC	CASSFQGLEGYTF
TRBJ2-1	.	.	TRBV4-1	TGCGCCAGCAGCCAAGTTAGGGGGGGACCCAATGAGCAGTTCTTC	CASSQVRGGPNEQFF
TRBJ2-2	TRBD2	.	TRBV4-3	TGCGCCAGCAGCCAGGGAGCGGGGGGTTACGCCGGGGAGCTGTTTTTT	CASSQGAGGYAGELFF
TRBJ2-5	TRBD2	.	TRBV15	TGTGCCACCAGCAGAGATCGCCGCGGGGGGGCCGGCCAGTACTTC	CATSRDRRGGAGQYF
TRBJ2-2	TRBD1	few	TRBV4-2	TGTGCCAGCAGCCTTATTCAGGGGGTTACCGGGGAGCTGTTTTTT	CASSLIQGVTGELFF
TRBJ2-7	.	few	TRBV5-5	TGTGCCAGCAGCTTGGGAACAGGGTACGACGAGCAGTACTTC	CASSLGTGYDEQYF
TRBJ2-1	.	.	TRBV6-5	TGTGCCAGCAGCTATGGGGACATCTACAATGAGCAGTTCTTC	CASSYGDIYNEQFF
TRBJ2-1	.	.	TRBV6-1	TGTGCCAGCCTCCTTAGGCCCGGCAGCTCCTACAATGAGCAGTTCTTC	CASLLRPGSSYNEQFF
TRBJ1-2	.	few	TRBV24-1	TGTGCCACCAGCGGGGATTATGGCTACACCTTC	CATSGDYGYTF
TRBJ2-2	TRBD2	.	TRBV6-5	TGTGCCAGCAGTTACATCCCCAGCGGGGGGGCCTTCGGGGAGCTGTTTTTT	CASSYIPSGGAFGELFF
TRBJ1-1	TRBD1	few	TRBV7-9	TGTGCCAGCAGCAATCAGCGGACAGGGGTTGCGAACACTGAAGCTTTCTTT	CASSNQRTGVANTEAFF
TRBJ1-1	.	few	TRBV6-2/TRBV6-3	TGTGCCAGCAGTTATGGCAGGGAATATTCTGAAGCTTTCTTT	CASSYGREYSEAFF
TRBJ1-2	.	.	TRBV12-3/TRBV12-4	TGTGCCAGCAGTTTAGAGGGAGCCGCCTATGGCTACACCTTC	CASSLEGAAYGYTF
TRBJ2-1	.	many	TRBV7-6	TGTGCCAGCAGCTCCTTTGGGGGGGGCGAGTACAATGAGCAGTTCTTC	CASSSFGGGEYNEQFF
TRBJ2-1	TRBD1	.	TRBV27	TGTGCCAGCAGTTCCCTCGGGACAGGGTCCAATGAGCAGTTCTTC	CASSSLGTGSNEQFF
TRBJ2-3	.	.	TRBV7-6	TGTGCCAGCAGCTTAGAACCCCAAGGGGGGGCAGGTGATACGCAGTATTTT	CASSLEPQGGAGDTQYF
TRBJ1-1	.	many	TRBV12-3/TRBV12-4	TGTGCCAGCAGCTTAGCACTGAACACTGAAGCTTTCTTT	CASSLALNTEAFF
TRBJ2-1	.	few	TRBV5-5	TGTGCCAGCAGCCTACAGGGAAGGTCGGTTGACAATGAGCAGTTCTTC	CASSLQGRSVDNEQFF
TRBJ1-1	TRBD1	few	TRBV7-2	TGTGCCAGCAGCTTGGAATACCTGCCGGGACAGGGGAACACTGAAGCTTTCTTT	CASSLEYLPGQGNTEAFF
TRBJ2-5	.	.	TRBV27	TGTGCCAGCAGTCGCCCGGGGCGCGAAGAGACCCAGTACTTC	CASSRPGREETQYF
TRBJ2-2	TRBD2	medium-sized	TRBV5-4	TGTGCCAGCAGCTTGGACAGCGGGGGAATCACGGAAACCGGGGAGCTGTTTTTT	CASSLDSGGITETGELFF
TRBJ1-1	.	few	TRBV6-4	TGTGCCAGCAGTGACGTGGGGGAGGCTTTCTTT	CASSDVGEAFF
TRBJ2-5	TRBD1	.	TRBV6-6	TGTGCCAGCACCCTTAAGGGGGCGTCACGGGAGACCCAGTACTTC	CASTLKGASRETQYF
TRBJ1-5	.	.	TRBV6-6	TGTGCCAGCAGCCTCCCTACGAGTCAGCCCCAGCATTTT	CASSLPTSQPQHF
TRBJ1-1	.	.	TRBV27	TGTGCCAGCAGTTTTAGGTCCCGGGGGGGTGAAGCTTTCTTT	CASSFRSRGGEAFF
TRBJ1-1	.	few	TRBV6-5	TGTGCCAGCAGTCCCAGGTGGGACACTGAAGCTTTCTTT	CASSPRWDTEAFF
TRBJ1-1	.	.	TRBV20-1	TGCAGTGCTACCCGAATTCCAGGGGACACTGAAGCTTTCTTT	CSATRIPGDTEAFF
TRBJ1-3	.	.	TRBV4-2	TGTGCCAGCACCCTATCGAGGGGAGGTGGAAACACCATATATTTT	CASTLSRGGGNTIYF
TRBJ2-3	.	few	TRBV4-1	TGCGCCAGCAGCCCCGGGATGGACAGCACAGATACGCAGTATTTT	CASSPGMDSTDTQYF
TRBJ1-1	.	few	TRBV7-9	TGTGCCACCGGAGTGTTGAACACTGAAGCTTTCTTT	CATGVLNTEAFF
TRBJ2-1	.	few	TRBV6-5	TGTGCCAGCAGTTACGGGGGAACGGGACTTAACCTCAATGAGCAGTTCTTC	CASSYGGTGLNLNEQFF
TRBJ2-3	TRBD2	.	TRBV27	TGTGCCAGCAGATGGACTAGCGGGGGCTCAGATACGCAGTATTTT	CASRWTSGGSDTQYF
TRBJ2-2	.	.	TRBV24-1	TGTGCCACCAGTGATTTCACAGGGTCGAACACCGGGGAGCTGTTTTTT	CATSDFTGSNTGELFF
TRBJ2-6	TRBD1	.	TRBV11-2	TGTGCCAGCAGCTTACCTTGGACAGGGGGGTTTTATTTTGGGGCCAACGTCCTGACTTTC	CASSLPWTGGFYFGANVLTF
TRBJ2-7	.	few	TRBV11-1	TGTGCCAGCAGTTCGTTAAGGACAGTCTTCGGGGAGCAGTACTTC	CASSSLRTVFGEQYF
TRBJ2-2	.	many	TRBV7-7	TGTGCTAGCAGCTTAAGGGCAGGGGAAGCCGGGGAGCTGTTTTTT	CASSLRAGEAGELFF
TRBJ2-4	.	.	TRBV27	TGTGCCAGCAGTTTAAATCGGGGTGGCATTCAGTACTTC	CASSLNRGGIQYF